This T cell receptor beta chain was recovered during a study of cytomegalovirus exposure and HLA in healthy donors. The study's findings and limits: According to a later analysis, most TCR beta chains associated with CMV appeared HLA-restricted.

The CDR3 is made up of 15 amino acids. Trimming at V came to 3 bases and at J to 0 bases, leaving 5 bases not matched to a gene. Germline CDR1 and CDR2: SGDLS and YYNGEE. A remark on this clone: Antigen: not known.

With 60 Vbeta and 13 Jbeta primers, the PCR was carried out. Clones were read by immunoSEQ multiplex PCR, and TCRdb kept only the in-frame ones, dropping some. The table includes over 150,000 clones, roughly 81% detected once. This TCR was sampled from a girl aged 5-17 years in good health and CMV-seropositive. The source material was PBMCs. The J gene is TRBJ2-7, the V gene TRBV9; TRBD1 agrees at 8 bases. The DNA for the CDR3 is TGTGCCAGCAGCGCCGGGACAGGCAGCTCCTACGAGCAGTACTTC. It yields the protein CASSAGTGSSYEQYF.